The next 25 T cell receptor beta chains were all read from a single sample in a study of blood T cell repertoires in COVID-19. TCRdb's table, derived via immunoSEQ multiplex PCR, lists solely in-frame clones and lacks some. Of approximately 260,000 clones listed, about 88% are singletons. Sequenced material: PBMCs or T cells enriched from blood (not recorded which). The receptors were gathered from a woman aged 45 to 65 who had been exposed to COVID-19.

This sequence joins TRBV5-1 and TRBJ2-7, with D maybe TRBD2 (7 bases). This CDR3 spans 14 amino acids. The germline V gene encodes CDR1 SGHRS and CDR2 YFSETQ. V was trimmed by 9 bases and J by 3 bases, leaving 19 bases between them. Here the CDR3 reads CATSTRGLHYEQYF. The CDR3 DNA sequence: TGCGCCACCTCCACGCGGGGGCTTCACTACGAGCAGTACTTC.

V usage is TRBV2 and J usage is TRBJ2-3; D uncertain. V shed 5 bases and J shed 2 bases, with 20 bases lying between them. Germline-derived CDR1 and CDR2 are SNHLY and FYNNEI. The CDR3 length is 17 residues. CDR3 sequence: CASSPLIERSPTDTQYF. CDR3 nucleotides: TGTGCCAGCAGTCCCCTTATCGAGCGCAGTCCCACAGATACGCAGTATTTT.

The chain is built from TRBV7-9 and TRBJ1-6; no definite D call. The CDR3 is made up of 14 amino acids. Germline CDR1 SEHNR, CDR2 FQNEAQ (reference sequence). V dropped 1 base and J dropped 7 bases, with 8 bases sitting between them. CDR3 protein: CASSLDGWNSPLHF. CDR3 DNA sequence: TGTGCCAGCAGCTTAGACGGGTGGAATTCACCCCTCCACTTT.

This clone is a singleton in its sample. The chain employs TRBV3-1 (or the pseudogene TRBV3-2) and TRBJ1-6; 8 bases match TRBD1. The CDR3 runs 18 residues. Germline V gene lookup returns CDR1 LGHDT and CDR2 YNNKEL (reference sequence). V was pared by 1 base and J by 5 bases, with 10 bases of the junction left unmatched. The DNA for the CDR3 is TGTGCCAGCAGCCAAGGTCCCGGGACAGGAATCCATAATTCACCCCTCCACTTT. Translated, it gives CASSQGPGTGIHNSPLHF.

The V gene is TRBV21-1, the J gene TRBJ2-2; the table's D call of TRBD2 was not tested on the DNA. TRBV21-1 is a documented pseudogene. CDR3 length equals 13 residues. CDR3 amino acids: CARLAEDTGELFF. CDR3 in DNA: TGTGCCAGGCTGGCAGAGGACACCGGGGAGCTGTTTTTT.

This clone was recorded once. This chain uses TRBV11-3 with TRBJ1-1, with D perhaps matching TRBD1 (6 bases). The CDR3 has 14 residues. Trimming left V 5 bases short and J 1 base short, with 11 bases between. From germline, CDR1 is SGHNT and CDR2 YENEEA. The CDR3 here is CASSPRGGNTEAFF. The CDR3 DNA follows: TGTGCCAGCAGCCCGCGAGGGGGGAACACTGAAGCTTTCTTT.

This clone was observed a handful of times. This rearrangement joins TRBV9 to TRBJ1-2; a possible D gene is TRBD1 (6 bases). Trimming pared 3 bases from V and 2 bases from J, leaving 14 bases between. Germline CDR1 reads SGDLS; CDR2 reads YYNGEE. This CDR3 region has 15 residues. The CDR3 loop reads CASSAGRGPNYGYTF. In DNA, the CDR3 is TGTGCCAGCAGCGCGGGCAGGGGCCCCAACTATGGCTACACCTTC.

This clone was found once. V and J are TRBV28 and TRBJ1-6; TRBD1 aligns across 9 bases. CDR1 MDHEN and CDR2 SYDVKM come from the germline V gene. The J segment lost 10 bases and the V segment lost 6 bases, leaving 10 bases of the junction unmatched. The CDR3 spans 15 residues. The CDR3 coding sequence is TGTGCCAGCAGGAAACAGGGGGCGCGGGAGTCACCCCTCCACTTT. Protein: CASRKQGARESPLHF.

This chain joins TRBV27 and TRBJ1-2; the D gene is possibly TRBD1 (6 bases). Between the trimmed V and J ends, which lost 6 bases and 4 bases, there was a span of 15 bases. The length of the CDR3 is 14 residues. Looked up from germline, CDR1 is MNHEY and CDR2 is SMNVEV (reference sequence). The CDR3 loop reads CASSPTGTGYGYTF. CDR3 sequence (DNA): TGTGCCAGCAGCCCTACAGGGACGGGCTATGGCTACACCTTC.

The gene calls are TRBV2 and TRBJ2-3, with 10 nucleotides matching TRBD2. Germline V lookup: CDR1 SNHLY, CDR2 FYNNEI. This CDR3 has 18 amino acids. V lost 6 bases and J lost 3; bases outside the gene matches: 15. The DNA for the CDR3 is TGTGCCAGCAGCCTGGCTGGCTGGCTAGCGGGGGTGACAGATACGCAGTATTTT. Its translation: CASSLAGWLAGVTDTQYF.

The chain couples TRBV6-6 to TRBJ1-2; 7 bases align to TRBD1. This CDR3 has 16 amino acids. Germline V gene sequence: CDR1 MNHNY, CDR2 SVGAGI (reference sequence). Trimming cost V 4 bases and J 6 bases; bases outside gene matches: 14. The CDR3 sequence: CASSSPNSNRGHGYTF. The CDR3 DNA sequence: TGTGCCAGCAGTTCACCGAATTCCAACAGGGGTCATGGCTACACCTTC.

The chain recombines TRBV16 with TRBJ2-7, with 10 bases fitting TRBD1. This CDR3 spans 16 amino acids. V lost 0 bases and J lost 2; bases outside the gene matches: 4. The germline V gene has CDR1 KGHSY and CDR2 FQNENV. The CDR3 is CASSQSPGQGAYEQYF. In DNA form, the CDR3 reads TGTGCCAGCAGCCAATCTCCTGGACAGGGGGCCTACGAGCAGTACTTC.

In DNA, the CDR3 is TGCAGCGGGCGGGACCAGTTCTATGGCTACACCTTC. This codes for CSGRDQFYGYTF. This chain connects TRBV29-1 to TRBJ1-2, with a weak D call TRBD1 (5 bases). CDR1 and CDR2 from the germline V gene are SQVTM and ANQGSEA. V lost 7 bases to trimming and J lost 4 bases, with 13 bases between them. The CDR3 has 12 residues.

The chain has TRBV7-2 and TRBJ2-7, with D possibly being TRBD1 (6 bases). Germline V lookup: CDR1 SGHTA, CDR2 FQGNSA. The V gene lost 5 bases and the J gene lost 3 bases, with 17 bases spanning the gap. This CDR3 has 15 amino acids. The CDR3 protein is CASSPAPGALYEQYF. CDR3 nucleotide sequence: TGTGCCAGCAGCCCCGCCCCAGGGGCCCTCTACGAGCAGTACTTC.

The chain combines TRBV24-1 with TRBJ2-1; 7 bases agree with TRBD1. Germline V gives CDR1 KGHDR, CDR2 SFDVKD. The CDR3 length is 15 residues. The trim removed 3 bases at V and 4 bases at J, leaving 5 bases unmatched. The CDR3: CATSDPRDRYNEQFF. CDR3 nucleotides: TGTGCCACCAGTGATCCTCGGGACAGATACAATGAGCAGTTCTTC.

CDR3 region: CASSQVGQAEAFF. CDR3 nucleotide sequence: TGTGCCAGCAGCCAGGTCGGACAGGCTGAAGCTTTCTTT. The chain combines TRBV3-1 (or the pseudogene TRBV3-2) with TRBJ1-1, with 7 bases fitting TRBD1. There are 13 residues in the CDR3. V dropped 3 bases and J dropped 6; count of bases not matched to a gene: 4. Germline CDR1 is LGHDT and CDR2 is YNNKEL (reference sequence).

The rearrangement uses TRBV7-9 and TRBJ2-3; TRBD2 is a possible D gene (5 bases). This CDR3 comprises 13 residues. Trimming removed 5 bases from V and 1 base from J, with 7 bases in between. CDR1 is SEHNR and CDR2 is FQNEAQ in the germline V gene (reference sequence). The CDR3 protein is CASSPGGTDTQYF. CDR3 DNA sequence: TGTGCCAGCAGCCCCGGGGGCACAGATACGCAGTATTTT.

This clone occurred a few times. This rearrangement joins TRBV19 to TRBJ2-7; TRBD1 is a possible D gene (6 bases). The CDR3 is 14 residues long. The germline gives CDR1 LNHDA, CDR2 SQIVND (reference sequence). V was pared by 3 bases and J by 5 bases, with 14 bases between. The CDR3: CASSINYRENEQYF. CDR3 nucleotide sequence: TGTGCCAGTAGTATTAATTACAGGGAGAACGAGCAGTACTTC.

V and J are TRBV9 and TRBJ2-5; 7 nucleotides match TRBD2. Germline V CDR1 and CDR2: SGDLS, YYNGEE. This CDR3 spans 15 amino acids. The V segment lost 0 bases and the J segment 5 bases; nucleotides outside the gene matches: 7. The DNA for the CDR3 is TGTGCCAGCAGCGTAGGGACTAGTTCAAGGGAGACCCAGTACTTC. Translation: CASSVGTSSRETQYF.

The chain has TRBV5-4 and TRBJ2-5; D is undetermined. Germline-derived CDR1 and CDR2 are SGHNT and YYREEE (reference sequence). Deletions cut 4 bases from V and 2 bases from J, with 6 bases between. The CDR3 covers 12 residues. CDR3 residues: CASSILQETQYF. The CDR3 region has the DNA TGTGCCAGCAGCATATTACAAGAGACCCAGTACTTC.

V usage is TRBV4-3 and J usage is TRBJ1-6; 12 bases fit TRBD1. Germline values: CDR1 LGHNA, CDR2 YSLEER. CDR3 size: 21 residues. After removal of 0 bases from V and 5 bases from J, the junction contained 14 bases not matched to a gene. Written as DNA, the CDR3 is TGCGCCAGCAGCCAAGAGGTGGCCGGGACAGGGGGCGCGGGTAATAATTCACCCCTCCACTTT. As protein: CASSQEVAGTGGAGNNSPLHF.

The gene calls are TRBV29-1 and TRBJ1-2; perhaps TRBD1 as D (5 bases). Germline V gene data show CDR1 as SQVTM and CDR2 as ANQGSEA. V was shortened by 1 base and J by 6 bases, with 15 bases between the two germline ends. This CDR3 spans 14 amino acids. For the CDR3, the DNA is TGCAGCGTTGAAGGGAGCAGGGCCAAGGATGGCTACACCTTC. It codes for CSVEGSRAKDGYTF.

The rearrangement links TRBV28 to TRBJ2-1, with a tentative D call TRBD2 (7 bases). Between the trimmed V and J ends, which lost 7 bases and 2 bases, there was a span of 15 bases. Looked up from germline, CDR1 is MDHEN and CDR2 is SYDVKM. The CDR3 length is 15 residues. The CDR3 loop reads CASTYGGGPYNEQFF. Here the CDR3 DNA reads TGTGCCAGCACCTATGGGGGGGGCCCCTACAATGAGCAGTTCTTC.

The chain has TRBV7-9 and TRBJ1-3, with unresolved D. Germline V lookup: CDR1 SEHNR, CDR2 FQNEAQ (reference sequence). This CDR3 region has 16 residues. V lost 4 bases and J 0 bases, leaving 13 bases between the germline ends. The CDR3 sequence: CASSSPSSSSGNTIYF. CDR3 nucleotides: TGTGCCAGCAGCTCGCCCTCCTCGAGCTCTGGAAACACCATATATTTT.

This chain links TRBV3-1 (or the pseudogene TRBV3-2) with TRBJ1-3; possibly TRBD1 for D (5 bases). The germline V gene encodes CDR1 LGHDT and CDR2 YNNKEL (reference sequence). V was clipped by 7 bases and J by 2 bases, with 12 bases between them. The CDR3 contains 14 residues. CDR3 loop: CASTGPGPGNTIYF. As DNA, the CDR3 is TGTGCCAGCACTGGGCCAGGGCCTGGAAACACCATATATTTT.